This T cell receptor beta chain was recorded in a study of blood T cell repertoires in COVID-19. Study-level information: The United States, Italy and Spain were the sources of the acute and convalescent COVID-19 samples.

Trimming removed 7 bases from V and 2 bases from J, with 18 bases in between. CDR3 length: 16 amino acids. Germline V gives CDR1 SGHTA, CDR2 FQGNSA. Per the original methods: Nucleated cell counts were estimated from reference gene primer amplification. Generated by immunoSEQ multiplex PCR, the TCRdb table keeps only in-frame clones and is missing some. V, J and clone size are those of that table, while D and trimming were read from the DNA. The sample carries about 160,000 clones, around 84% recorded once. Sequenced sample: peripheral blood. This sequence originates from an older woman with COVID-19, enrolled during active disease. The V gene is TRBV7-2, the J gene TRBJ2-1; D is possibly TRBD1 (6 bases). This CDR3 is CASTSTGSVPYNEQFF. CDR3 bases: TGTGCCAGCACCAGCACAGGGTCGGTCCCCTACAATGAGCAGTTCTTC.